The present T cell receptor beta chain was sequenced within a study of T cells after yellow fever vaccination. On the study more broadly: Preparation used SMART-Seq v4 Ultra Low Input for the low-cell-number fractions. General study findings and limits: Faster peaking, at day 5 versus 15, marked a secondary response that was weaker. Post-booster reappearance was seen for most primary-vaccination clones (around 96% CD4, roughly 91% CD8).

In the case of this clonotype: Its specificity is unknown.

By 5'RACE template switching, TCR cDNA was produced, with a universal primer site and UMIs added in the process. TCRdb reprocessed the 5' RACE reads with MiXCR, giving one entry per CDR3 protein. The sample lists under 250,000 distinct CDR3 sequences; 3% to 3.5% were seen once. The CDR3 covers 16 residues. V was pared by 5 bases and J by 6 bases, with 8 bases of the junction left unmatched. This receptor was identified in a man between 18 and 29 years old who received the YFV17D yellow fever vaccine. The specimen comprised CD4+ T cells sorted from PBMCs, sampled 10 days after the yellow fever booster vaccination. The V and J genes are TRBV12-3 or TRBV12-4 and TRBJ2-1; TRBD1 matches at 12 bases. The CDR3 DNA sequence: TGTGCCAGCAGTGGGGGGGGACAGGGGGCCGGCAATGAGCAGTTCTTC. Its translation: CASSGGGQGAGNEQFF.